The T cell receptor beta chain described here comes from a study of blood T cells in healthy people across ages. After removal of 6 bases from V and 4 bases from J, the junction contained 8 bases not matched to a gene. This CDR3 region has 14 residues. The germline V gene has CDR1 SEHNR and CDR2 FQNEAQ (reference sequence). General observations from the study: CMV status of donors was not determined, possibly confounding expanded clonotype changes.

In its sample, this clonotype was seen many times. Its target is unknown. Then a second PCR, running roughly 7 to 11 cycles, was carried out with a sample-barcoded 5' primer and a J-beta primer mix. TCRdb independently ran MiXCR on the 5' RACE reads; one entry per CDR3 protein. This sample has fewer than 900,000 distinct CDR3 sequences, with approximately 35% found just once. The gene calls are TRBV7-9 and TRBJ1-2; 7 nucleotides align to TRBD1. The receptor was isolated from a man in his late teens or twenties in good health. Sequencing used blood. The CDR3 DNA reads as TGTGCCAGCAGGCCGACAGGGAATTTCTATGGCTACACCTTC. It specifies CASRPTGNFYGYTF.